Listed below are T cell receptor beta chains from one sample, sequenced in a study of blood T cell repertoires in COVID-19. TCRdb's copy holds only in-frame clones and misses some; the assay was immunoSEQ multiplex PCR. The data hold about 300,000 clones, with around 87% observed a single time. Input material: peripheral blood. These receptors all come from a woman aged 40 to 50 who had recovered from COVID-19. Both conserved end residues are part of each CDR3. D genes are given only for firm matches. A clone size is listed for some rows: how often the clone was seen (once, few, many), or a class if it is expanded.

v_gene	abundance	j_gene	d_gene	CDR3aa	CDR3nt
TRBV2	-	TRBJ2-1	-	CATSRDSYNEQFF	TGTGCCACCTCCCGGGACTCGTACAATGAGCAGTTCTTC
TRBV2	once	TRBJ2-3	TRBD1	CASSEARGQDRTDTQYF	TGTGCCAGCAGTGAAGCCCGGGGACAGGACCGCACAGATACGCAGTATTTT
TRBV7-6	-	TRBJ1-4	-	CASSPLDGVNVEKLFF	TGTGCCAGCAGCCCGTTGGACGGGGTTAATGTAGAAAAACTGTTTTTT
TRBV6-5	once	TRBJ1-1	-	CASTGGEGTEAFF	TGTGCCAGCACCGGCGGGGAGGGGACTGAAGCTTTCTTT
TRBV12-5	-	TRBJ2-5	-	CASGLVQGQETQYF	TGTGCTAGTGGTTTGGTACAGGGCCAAGAGACCCAGTACTTC
TRBV7-2	-	TRBJ1-2	TRBD1	CASSLYGRQGRSYGYTF	TGTGCCAGCAGCTTATACGGGCGACAGGGGAGAAGCTATGGCTACACCTTC
TRBV6-5	once	TRBJ2-1	TRBD1	CASSYFQGAKDNEQFF	TGTGCCAGCAGTTACTTCCAGGGGGCAAAGGACAATGAGCAGTTCTTC
TRBV30	-	TRBJ2-6	-	CAWTVSGANVLTF	TGTGCCTGGACGGTTTCTGGGGCCAACGTCCTGACTTTC
TRBV5-1	-	TRBJ1-6	-	CASSLDPRRATLSSYNSPLHF	TGCGCCAGCAGCTTGGACCCCCGGAGGGCCACCCTAAGCTCCTATAATTCACCCCTCCACTTT
TRBV11-2	-	TRBJ2-2	-	CASSPSPGLNTGELFF	TGTGCCAGCAGCCCATCCCCAGGGCTGAACACCGGGGAGCTGTTTTTT
TRBV4-1	-	TRBJ1-2	-	CASSQASGRAGGYTF	TGCGCCAGCAGCCAAGCGTCAGGCAGGGCTGGCGGCTACACCTTC
TRBV29-1	-	TRBJ1-1	TRBD1	CSATGQGNTEAFF	TGCAGCGCAACTGGACAGGGGAACACTGAAGCTTTCTTT
TRBV19	-	TRBJ1-5	-	CASSILTGNQPQHF	TGTGCCAGTAGTATACTGACGGGAAATCAGCCCCAGCATTTT
TRBV7-2	-	TRBJ1-2	TRBD1	CASSVTGDLGYTF	TGTGCCAGCAGCGTAACAGGGGACTTGGGCTACACCTTC
TRBV2	-	TRBJ2-5	-	CASRVLQGSGTQYF	TGTGCCAGCAGGGTTTTACAGGGAAGTGGGACCCAGTACTTC
TRBV6-5	-	TRBJ2-7	-	CASTGQEDEQYF	TGTGCCAGCACAGGGCAAGAGGACGAGCAGTACTTC
TRBV28	once	TRBJ2-3	-	CASSLQGTDTQYF	TGTGCCAGCAGTTTACAGGGAACAGATACGCAGTATTTT
TRBV27	-	TRBJ2-2	TRBD1	CASSLHRGSVWAGELFF	TGTGCCAGCAGTTTACACAGGGGATCCGTATGGGCCGGGGAGCTGTTTTTT